This T cell receptor (beta chain) was found in a study of shared clonotypes between healthy human individuals. V was shortened by 8 bases and J by 5 bases, with 13 bases between the two germline ends. This CDR3 is built from 13 residues. CDR1 and CDR2 (germline): SNHLY, FYNNEI. Measured with immunoSEQ multiplex PCR; TCRdb has only the in-frame clones, and not every one. This table has 2 million to 2.5 million clones, approximately 93% appearing once. The sequenced sample consisted of naive CD4+ T cells from PBMCs. Subset meaning: CD45RA+ positively selected. This clonotype was obtained from a man between 18 and 35 years old in good health. Some clones in this sample may be carry-over from other donors' samples. J is TRBJ2-1 and V is TRBV2, with D perhaps matching TRBD1 or TRBD2 (5 bases each). For the CDR3, the DNA is TGTGCCAGCCGAGGGGACCTCAACAATGAGCAGTTCTTC. Its translation is CASRGDLNNEQFF.